This TCR beta chain derives from a study of T cell changes during pregnancy in multiple sclerosis. CDR1 is SGHVS and CDR2 is FNYEAQ in the germline V gene. CDR3 length: 13 residues. V shed 9 bases, J shed 6 bases, and the junction held 11 bases outside the gene matches. Profiling relied on immunoSEQ multiplex PCR, and the TCRdb table lists in-frame clones only, not all of them. The data show approximately 44,000 clones, approximately 91% seen once. The chain recombines TRBV7-6 with TRBJ2-7; 7 bases are a match to TRBD2. The sequence came from a female donor with multiple sclerosis, enrolled in a pregnancy study. The material was CD4+ T cells from peripheral blood mononuclear cells, obtained before pregnancy. CDR3 residues: CASQGGQGGEQYF. The CDR3 bases are TGTGCCAGTCAGGGAGGGCAGGGCGGCGAGCAGTACTTC.